The sequence of this T cell receptor (beta chain) was determined in a study of T cells in Graves' hyperthyroidism and ophthalmopathy. This CDR3 is built from 14 residues. V dropped 0 bases and J dropped 6; count of bases not matched to a gene: 1. Germline V gene data show CDR1 as KGHDR and CDR2 as SFDVKD. This clonotype was found a few times. TCR beta CDR3 regions were amplified from RNA transcripts. The TCR CDR3 first-round RT-PCR relied on the HTBI primer set. TCRdb re-analysed the multiplex PCR reads in MiXCR, keeping a single row per CDR3 protein. The data hold roughly 700,000 distinct CDR3 sequences, with roughly a sixth observed a single time.

The sequence was obtained from a man aged 50 or older with Graves' hyperthyroidism. The sample was blood. This chain links TRBV24-1 with TRBJ2-1; 7 nucleotides align to TRBD2. The CDR3 DNA reads TGTGCCACCAGTGATTTGAGCGGGACCAATGAGCAGTTCTTC. Translation gives CATSDLSGTNEQFF.